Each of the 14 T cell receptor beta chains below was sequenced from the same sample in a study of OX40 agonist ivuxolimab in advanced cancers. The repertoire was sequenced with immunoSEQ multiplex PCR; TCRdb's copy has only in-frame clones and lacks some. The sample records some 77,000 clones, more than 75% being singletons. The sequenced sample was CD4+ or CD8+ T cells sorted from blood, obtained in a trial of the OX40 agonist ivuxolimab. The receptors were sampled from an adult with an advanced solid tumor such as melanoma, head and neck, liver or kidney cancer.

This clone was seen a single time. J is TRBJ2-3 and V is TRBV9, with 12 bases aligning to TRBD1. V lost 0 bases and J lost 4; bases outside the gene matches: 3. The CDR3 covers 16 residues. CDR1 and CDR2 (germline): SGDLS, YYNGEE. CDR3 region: CASSVVGQGAADTQYF. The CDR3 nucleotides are TGTGCCAGCAGCGTAGTGGGACAGGGGGCTGCAGATACGCAGTATTTT.

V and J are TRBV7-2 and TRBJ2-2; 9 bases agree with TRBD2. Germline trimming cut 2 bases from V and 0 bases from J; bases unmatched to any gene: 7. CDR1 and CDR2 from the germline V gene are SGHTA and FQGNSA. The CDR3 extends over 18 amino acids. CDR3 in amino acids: CASSLRALAGTNTGELFF. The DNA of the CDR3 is TGTGCCAGCAGCTTACGGGCACTAGCGGGTACGAACACCGGGGAGCTGTTTTTT. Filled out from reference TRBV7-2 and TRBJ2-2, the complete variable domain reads GAGVSQSPSNKVTEKGKDVELRCDPISGHTALYWYRQSLGQGLEFLIYFQGNSAPDKSGLPSDRFSAERTGGSVSTLTIQRTQQEDSAVYLCASSLRALAGTNTGELFFGEGSRLTVL.

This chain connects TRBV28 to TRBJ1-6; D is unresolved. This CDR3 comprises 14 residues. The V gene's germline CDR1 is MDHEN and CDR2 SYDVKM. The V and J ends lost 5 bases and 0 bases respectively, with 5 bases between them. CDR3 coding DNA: TGTGCCAGCAGTAGCGGCTCCTATAATTCACCCCTCCACTTT. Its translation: CASSSGSYNSPLHF.

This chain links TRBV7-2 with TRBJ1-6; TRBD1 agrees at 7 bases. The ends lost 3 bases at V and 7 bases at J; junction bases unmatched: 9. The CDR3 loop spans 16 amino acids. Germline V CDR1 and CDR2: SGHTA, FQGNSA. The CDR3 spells CASSLGRGVRNSPLHF. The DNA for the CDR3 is TGTGCCAGCAGCTTGGGCAGGGGGGTTAGGAATTCACCCCTCCACTTT.

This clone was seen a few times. CDR3 amino acids: CASSGPGQGVYFSYEQYF. CDR3 bases: TGTGCCAGCAGCGGGCCGGGGCAGGGGGTATATTTCTCCTACGAGCAGTACTTC. The chain uses TRBV5-6 and TRBJ2-7, with 7 nucleotides matching TRBD1. This CDR3 is 18 amino acids long. Germline assignment: CDR1 SGHDT and CDR2 YYEEEE. V dropped 4 bases and J dropped 0; count of bases not matched to a gene: 16.

CDR3 amino acids: CASSATSPQDTQYF. The DNA of the CDR3 is TGTGCCAGCAGCGCAACTAGCCCGCAAGATACGCAGTATTTT. This chain joins TRBV11-1 and TRBJ2-3; tentatively, D is TRBD2 (6 bases). Between the trimmed V and J ends, which lost 5 bases and 5 bases, there was a span of 14 bases. In germline, CDR1 is SGHAT, CDR2 FQDESV (reference sequence). The CDR3 runs 14 residues.

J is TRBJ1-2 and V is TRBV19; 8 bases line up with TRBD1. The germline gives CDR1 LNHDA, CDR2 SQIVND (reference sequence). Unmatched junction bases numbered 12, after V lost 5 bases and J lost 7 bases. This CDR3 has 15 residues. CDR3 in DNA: TGTGCCAGTAGTGCTGATGGACAGGGCGGAATTGGCTACACCTTC. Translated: CASSADGQGGIGYTF.

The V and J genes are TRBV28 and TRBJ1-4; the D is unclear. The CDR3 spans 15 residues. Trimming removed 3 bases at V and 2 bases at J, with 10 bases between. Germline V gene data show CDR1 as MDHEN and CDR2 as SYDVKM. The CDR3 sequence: CASSLRGSTNEKLFF. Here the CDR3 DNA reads TGTGCCAGCAGTTTGCGGGGAAGCACTAATGAAAAACTGTTTTTT.

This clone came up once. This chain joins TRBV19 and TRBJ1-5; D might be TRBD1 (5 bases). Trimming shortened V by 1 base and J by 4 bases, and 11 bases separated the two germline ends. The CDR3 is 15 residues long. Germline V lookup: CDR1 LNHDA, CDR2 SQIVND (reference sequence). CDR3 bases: TGTGCCAGTAGTATAGTGGGACGGGTGAATCAGCCCCAGCATTTT. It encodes CASSIVGRVNQPQHF.

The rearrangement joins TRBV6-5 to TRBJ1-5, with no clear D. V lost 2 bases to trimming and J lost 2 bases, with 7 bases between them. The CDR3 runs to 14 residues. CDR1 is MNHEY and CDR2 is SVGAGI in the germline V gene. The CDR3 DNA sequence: TGTGCCAGCAGTTACGGGGAGGGCAATCAGCCCCAGCATTTT. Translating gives CASSYGEGNQPQHF.

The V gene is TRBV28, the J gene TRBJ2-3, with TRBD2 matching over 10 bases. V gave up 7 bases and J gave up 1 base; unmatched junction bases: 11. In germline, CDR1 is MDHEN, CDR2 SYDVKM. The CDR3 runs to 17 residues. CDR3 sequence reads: CASTSGPTSGGTDTQYF. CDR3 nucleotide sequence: TGTGCCAGCACCTCCGGACCCACTAGCGGGGGCACAGATACGCAGTATTTT.

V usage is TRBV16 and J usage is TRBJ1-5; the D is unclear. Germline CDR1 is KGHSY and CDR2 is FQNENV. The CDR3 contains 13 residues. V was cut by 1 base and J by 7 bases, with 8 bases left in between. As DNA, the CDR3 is TGTGCCAGCAGCCAATTGGCGGGGCAGCCCCAGCATTTT. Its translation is CASSQLAGQPQHF.

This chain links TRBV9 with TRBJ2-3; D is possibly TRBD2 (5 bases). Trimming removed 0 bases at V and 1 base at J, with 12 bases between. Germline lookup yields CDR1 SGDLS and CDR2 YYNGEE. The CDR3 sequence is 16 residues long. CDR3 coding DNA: TGTGCCAGCAGCGTAGCCGTACTAGGCCGCACAGATACGCAGTATTTT. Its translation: CASSVAVLGRTDTQYF.

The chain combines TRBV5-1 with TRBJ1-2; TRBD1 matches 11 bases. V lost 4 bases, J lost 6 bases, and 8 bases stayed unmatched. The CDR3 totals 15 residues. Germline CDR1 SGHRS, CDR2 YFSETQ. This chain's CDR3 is CASSGRTGGVNGYTF. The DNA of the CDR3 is TGCGCCAGCAGCGGTCGGACAGGGGGCGTAAATGGCTACACCTTC.